These 14 T cell receptor beta chains were sequenced from one sample in a study of blood T cell repertoires in COVID-19. This table comes from immunoSEQ multiplex PCR, and its TCRdb copy is limited to in-frame clones, with some not included. The sample has roughly 55,000 clones; 83% are singletons. The sequencing sample was made of peripheral blood. The receptors were sampled from a woman in her sixties or seventies with acute or convalescent COVID-19.

V and J are TRBV7-9 and TRBJ1-2, with D possibly being TRBD1 (6 bases). Per the germline V gene, CDR1 is SEHNR and CDR2 is FQNEAQ (reference sequence). The V and J ends lost 7 bases and 7 bases respectively, with 13 bases between them. This CDR3 comprises 12 residues. The CDR3 nucleotides are TGTGCCAGCAAAGGAACAGGGTCTGGCTACACCTTC. It yields the protein CASKGTGSGYTF.

The chain employs TRBV7-2 and TRBJ2-3; possible D gene TRBD2, 6 bases. Trimming shortened V by 6 bases and J by 0 bases, and 13 bases separated the two germline ends. The V gene's germline CDR1 is SGHTA and CDR2 FQGNSA. CDR3 length: 15 amino acids. The CDR3 here is CASRPAAGSTDTQYF. CDR3 nucleotides: TGTGCCAGCAGACCTGCGGCGGGGAGCACAGATACGCAGTATTTT. The whole variable domain, remainder taken from reference TRBV7-2 and TRBJ2-3, is GAGVSQSPSNKVTEKGKDVELRCDPISGHTALYWYRQSLGQGLEFLIYFQGNSAPDKSGLPSDRFSAERTGGSVSTLTIQRTQQEDSAVYLCASRPAAGSTDTQYFGPGTRLTVL.

The chain combines TRBV7-2 with TRBJ1-5, with 7 bases aligning to TRBD1. V was pared by 5 bases and J by 1 base, with 5 bases of the junction left unmatched. The CDR3 contains 15 residues. Germline V gene data show CDR1 as SGHTA and CDR2 as FQGNSA. CDR3: CASSPRTGSNQPQHF. The CDR3 nucleotides read TGTGCCAGCAGCCCCCGGACAGGAAGCAATCAGCCCCAGCATTTT.

This clone was seen only a few times. This chain joins TRBV5-5 and TRBJ2-3; TRBD1 aligns across 8 bases. The CDR3 sequence is 15 residues long. J lost 1 base, V lost 4 bases, and 5 bases had no gene match. CDR1 and CDR2 (germline): SGHKS, YYEKEE (reference sequence). The CDR3 sequence is CASSPWTGRTDTQYF. The CDR3 DNA sequence: TGTGCCAGCAGCCCATGGACAGGGCGCACAGATACGCAGTATTTT. Drawing the rest from reference TRBV5-5 and TRBJ2-3, the complete variable domain is DAGVTQSPTHLIKTRGQQVTLRCSPISGHKSVSWYQQVLGQGPQFIFQYYEKEERGRGNFPDRFSARQFPNYSSELNVNALLLGDSALYLCASSPWTGRTDTQYFGPGTRLTVL.

The table lists this clone with a count of one. CDR3 nucleotide sequence: TGTGCCATCAGTGAGGGCGGAAGCTCCTACAATGAGCAGTTCTTC. Its translation is CAISEGGSSYNEQFF. This chain links TRBV10-3 with TRBJ2-1; no reliable D call. The germline gives CDR1 ENHRY, CDR2 SYGVKD. There are 15 residues in the CDR3. V lost 2 bases and J 0 bases, leaving 8 bases between the germline ends.

The CDR3: CASSIEAGLGSSAWANVLTF. DNA of the CDR3: TGTGCCAGTAGTATAGAGGCTGGACTAGGCAGCTCGGCGTGGGCCAACGTCCTGACTTTC. The chain is built from TRBV19 and TRBJ2-6, with 7 bases that match TRBD2. The CDR3 runs 20 residues. V trimming: 0 bases; J trimming: 5 bases; junction bases outside the gene matches: 16. CDR1 and CDR2 (germline): LNHDA, SQIVND (reference sequence).

The V call is TRBV6-5, the J call TRBJ1-2; 9 bases map to TRBD1. The CDR3 loop spans 15 amino acids. Germline CDR1 and CDR2: MNHEY and SVGAGI. The junction had 12 bases not matched to a gene; V was cut back by 6 bases and J by 7 bases. CDR3 sequence: CASRSGTGIALGYTF. Here the CDR3 DNA reads TGTGCCAGCAGGTCCGGGACAGGGATAGCCCTTGGCTACACCTTC.

The chain couples TRBV19 to TRBJ2-5; D unresolved. Germline-derived CDR1 and CDR2 are LNHDA and SQIVND (reference sequence). This CDR3 has 17 residues. The V end lost 4 bases, the J end lost 2 bases, and 20 bases lay between the germline ends. CDR3 amino acids: CASSTSNSRLWQETQYF. CDR3 sequence (DNA): TGTGCCAGTAGTACCTCTAATAGCCGGCTATGGCAAGAGACCCAGTACTTC.

The chain carries TRBV11-2 and TRBJ1-1; TRBD1 is a possible D gene (5 bases). V was cut by 6 bases and J by 5 bases, with 16 bases left in between. This CDR3 contains 14 residues. Germline V lookup: CDR1 SGHAT, CDR2 FQNNGV. CDR3 residues: CASSYRSSVTEAFF. The CDR3 nucleotides read TGTGCCAGCAGTTACAGGTCGAGTGTTACTGAAGCTTTCTTT.

This clone was counted between two and nine times. V and J are TRBV9 and TRBJ1-1; D remains unclear. The germline gives CDR1 SGDLS, CDR2 YYNGEE. Trimming shortened V by 0 bases and J by 0 bases, and 9 bases separated the two germline ends. This CDR3 has 15 residues. For the CDR3, the DNA is TGTGCCAGCAGCGTAGGTCCAGACATGAACACTGAAGCTTTCTTT. Translated, it gives CASSVGPDMNTEAFF.

This chain connects TRBV18 to TRBJ2-5, with TRBD1 matching 9 bases. CDR1 and CDR2 (germline): KGHSH, LQKENI. The CDR3 contains 15 residues. Trimming removed 5 bases from V and 5 bases from J; junction bases left unmatched: 9. CDR3 DNA: TGTGCCAGCTCATCCCAGACAGGGGGGATGGAGACCCAGTACTTC. It yields the protein CASSSQTGGMETQYF. The full variable domain, completed using reference TRBV18 and TRBJ2-5, is NAGVMQNPRHLVRRRGQEARLRCSPMKGHSHVYWYRQLPEEGLKFMVYLQKENIIDESGMPKERFSAEFPKEGPSILRIQQVVRGDSAAYFCASSSQTGGMETQYFGPGTRLLVL.

The chain recombines TRBV27 with TRBJ1-5; 7 bases match TRBD1. After removal of 5 bases from V and 6 bases from J, the junction contained 4 bases not matched to a gene. Germline-derived CDR1 and CDR2 are MNHEY and SMNVEV (reference sequence). CDR3 size: 13 residues. CDR3 sequence reads: CASSKQGPQPQHF. The CDR3 DNA reads as TGTGCCAGCAGTAAACAGGGGCCTCAGCCCCAGCATTTT.

V usage is TRBV30 and J usage is TRBJ2-7; the D is unclear. V lost 5 bases to trimming and J lost 7 bases, with 18 bases between them. The CDR3 is 13 amino acids. Per germline, CDR1 GTSNPN and CDR2 SVGIG (reference sequence). The CDR3, as DNA: TGTGCCTGGGGTTCCAAGCCCCGATGGGAGCAGTACTTC. As protein: CAWGSKPRWEQYF.

This clone has a handful of counts. V gene TRBV6-6 combines with J gene TRBJ1-6; possible D gene TRBD1, 5 bases. The length of the CDR3 is 14 residues. Germline V gene sequence: CDR1 MNHNY, CDR2 SVGAGI (reference sequence). Trimming left V 2 bases short and J 9 bases short, with 11 bases between. The chain's CDR3 is CASSYAERGSPLHF. The CDR3 coding sequence is TGTGCCAGCAGTTACGCGGAAAGGGGTTCACCCCTCCACTTT.